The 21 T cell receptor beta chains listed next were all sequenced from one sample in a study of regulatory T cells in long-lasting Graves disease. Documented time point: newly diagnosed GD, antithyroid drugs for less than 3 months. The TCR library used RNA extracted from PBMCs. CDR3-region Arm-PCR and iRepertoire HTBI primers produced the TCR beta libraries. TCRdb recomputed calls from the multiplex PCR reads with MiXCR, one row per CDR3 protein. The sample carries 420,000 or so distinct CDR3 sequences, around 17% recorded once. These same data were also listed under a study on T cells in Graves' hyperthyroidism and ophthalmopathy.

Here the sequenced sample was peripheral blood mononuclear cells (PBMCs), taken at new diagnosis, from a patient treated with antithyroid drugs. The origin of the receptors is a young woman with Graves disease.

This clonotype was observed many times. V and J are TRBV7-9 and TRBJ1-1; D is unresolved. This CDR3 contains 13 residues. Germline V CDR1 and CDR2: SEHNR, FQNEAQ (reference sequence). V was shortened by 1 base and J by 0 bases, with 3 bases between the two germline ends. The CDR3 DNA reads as TGTGCCAGCAGCTTAGGCATGAACACTGAAGCTTTCTTT. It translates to CASSLGMNTEAFF.

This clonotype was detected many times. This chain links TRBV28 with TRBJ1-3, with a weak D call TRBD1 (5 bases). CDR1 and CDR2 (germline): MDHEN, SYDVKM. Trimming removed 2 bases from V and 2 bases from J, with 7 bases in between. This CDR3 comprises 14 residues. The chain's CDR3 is CASSLEGTGNTIYF. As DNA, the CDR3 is TGTGCCAGCAGTTTAGAGGGGACTGGAAACACCATATATTTT.

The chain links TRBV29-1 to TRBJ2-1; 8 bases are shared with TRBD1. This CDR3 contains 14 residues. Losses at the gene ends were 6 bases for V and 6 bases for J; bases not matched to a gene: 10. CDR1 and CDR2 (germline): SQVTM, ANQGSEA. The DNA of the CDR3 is TGCAGCGTAGTCGACAGGGGAAGGATCAATGAGCAGTTCTTC. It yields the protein CSVVDRGRINEQFF.

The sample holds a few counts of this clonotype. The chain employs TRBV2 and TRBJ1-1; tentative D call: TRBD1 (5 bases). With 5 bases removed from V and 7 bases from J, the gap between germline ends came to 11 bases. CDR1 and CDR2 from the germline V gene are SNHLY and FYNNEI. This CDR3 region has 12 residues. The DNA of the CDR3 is TGTGCCAGCAGTCAAGGGGCGTATGAAGCTTTCTTT. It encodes CASSQGAYEAFF.

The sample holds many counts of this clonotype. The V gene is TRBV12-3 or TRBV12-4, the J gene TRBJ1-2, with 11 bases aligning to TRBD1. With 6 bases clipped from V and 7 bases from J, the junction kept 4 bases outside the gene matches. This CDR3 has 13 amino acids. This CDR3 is CASRRGTGGGYTF. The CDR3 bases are TGTGCCAGCAGAAGAGGGACAGGGGGTGGCTACACCTTC.

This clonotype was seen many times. The CDR3 loop reads CASGGRGRSDTQYF. CDR3 nucleotides: TGTGCCAGCGGAGGCAGGGGGCGATCAGATACGCAGTATTTT. The chain has TRBV28 and TRBJ2-3, with 8 bases matching TRBD1. Germline CDR1 is MDHEN and CDR2 is SYDVKM. The CDR3 spans 14 residues. Trimming at V came to 8 bases and at J to 4 bases, leaving 8 bases not matched to a gene.

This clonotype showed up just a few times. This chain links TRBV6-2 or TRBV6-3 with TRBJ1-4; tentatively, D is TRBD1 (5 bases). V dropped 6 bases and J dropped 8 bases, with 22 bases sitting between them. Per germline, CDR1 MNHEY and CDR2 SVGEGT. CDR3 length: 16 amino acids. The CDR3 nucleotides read TGTGCCAGCAGCCCGATAGACAGTCTCGACCGAGAAAAACTGTTTTTT. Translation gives CASSPIDSLDREKLFF.

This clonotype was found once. As DNA, the CDR3 is TGCAGTGCTAGTCGGACTAGCGGGCTATCCTACGAGCAGTACTTC. Amino acids: CSASRTSGLSYEQYF. The gene calls are TRBV20-1 and TRBJ2-7; TRBD2 aligns across 11 bases. CDR3 length equals 15 residues. V was clipped by 3 bases and J by 1 base; unmatched bases: 5. The germline V gene encodes CDR1 DFQATT and CDR2 SNEGSKA (reference sequence).

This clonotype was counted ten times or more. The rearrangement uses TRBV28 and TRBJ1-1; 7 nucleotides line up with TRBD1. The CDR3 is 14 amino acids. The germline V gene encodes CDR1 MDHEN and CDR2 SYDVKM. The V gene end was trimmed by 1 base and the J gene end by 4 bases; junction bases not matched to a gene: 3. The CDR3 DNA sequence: TGTGCCAGCAGTTTATACTCAGGGGGCACTGAAGCTTTCTTT. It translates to CASSLYSGGTEAFF.

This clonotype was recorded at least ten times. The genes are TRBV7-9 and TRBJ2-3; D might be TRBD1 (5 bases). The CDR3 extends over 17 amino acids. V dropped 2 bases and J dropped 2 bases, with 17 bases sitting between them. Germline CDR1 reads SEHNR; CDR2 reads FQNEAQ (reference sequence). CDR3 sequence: CASSLRGKGRHTDTQYF. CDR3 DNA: TGTGCCAGCAGCTTAAGGGGAAAAGGGCGTCACACAGATACGCAGTATTTT. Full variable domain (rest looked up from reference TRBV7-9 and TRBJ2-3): DTGVSQNPRHKITKRGQNVTFRCDPISEHNRLYWYRQTLGQGPEFLTYFQNEAQLEKSRLLSDRFSAERPKGSFSTLEIQRTEQGDSAMYLCASSLRGKGRHTDTQYFGPGTRLTVL.

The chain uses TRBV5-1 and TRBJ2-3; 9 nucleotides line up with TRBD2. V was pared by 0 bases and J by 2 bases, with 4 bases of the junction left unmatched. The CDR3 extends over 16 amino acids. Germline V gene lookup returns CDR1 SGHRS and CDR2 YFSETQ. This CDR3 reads CASSLAIAGDTDTQYF. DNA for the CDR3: TGCGCCAGCAGCTTGGCCATAGCGGGAGACACAGATACGCAGTATTTT.

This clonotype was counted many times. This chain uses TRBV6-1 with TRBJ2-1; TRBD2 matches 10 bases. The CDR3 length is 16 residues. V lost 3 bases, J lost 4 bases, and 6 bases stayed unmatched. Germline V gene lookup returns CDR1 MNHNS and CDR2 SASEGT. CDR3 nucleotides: TGTGCCAGCAGTGATCGGACTAGCGGAACGTACAATGAGCAGTTCTTC. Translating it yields CASSDRTSGTYNEQFF.

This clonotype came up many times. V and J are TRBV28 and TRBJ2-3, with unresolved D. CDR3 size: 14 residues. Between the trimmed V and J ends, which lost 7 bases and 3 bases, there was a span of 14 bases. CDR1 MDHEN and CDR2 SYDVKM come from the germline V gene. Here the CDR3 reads CASKNERLTDTQYF. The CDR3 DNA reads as TGTGCCAGCAAAAATGAGAGGTTGACAGATACGCAGTATTTT.

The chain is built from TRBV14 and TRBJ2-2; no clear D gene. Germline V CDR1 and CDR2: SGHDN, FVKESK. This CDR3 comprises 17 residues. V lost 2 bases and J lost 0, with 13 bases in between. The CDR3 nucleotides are TGTGCCAGCAGCCAAACCCAACTGCTCGCGAACACCGGGGAGCTGTTTTTT. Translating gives CASSQTQLLANTGELFF.

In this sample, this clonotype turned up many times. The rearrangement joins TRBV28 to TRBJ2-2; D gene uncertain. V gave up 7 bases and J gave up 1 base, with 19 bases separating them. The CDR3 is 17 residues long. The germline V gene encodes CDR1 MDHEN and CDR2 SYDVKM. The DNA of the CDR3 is TGTGCCAGCATTAGGTTGCGTTTCCTATGGAACACCGGGGAGCTGTTTTTT. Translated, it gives CASIRLRFLWNTGELFF.

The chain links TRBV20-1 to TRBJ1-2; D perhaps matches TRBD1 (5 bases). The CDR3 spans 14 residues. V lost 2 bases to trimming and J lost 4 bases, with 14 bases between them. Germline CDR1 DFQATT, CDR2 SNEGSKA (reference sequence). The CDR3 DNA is TGCAGTGCTAGACTTCAGCAGGGTGGCTATGGCTACACCTTC. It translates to CSARLQQGGYGYTF.

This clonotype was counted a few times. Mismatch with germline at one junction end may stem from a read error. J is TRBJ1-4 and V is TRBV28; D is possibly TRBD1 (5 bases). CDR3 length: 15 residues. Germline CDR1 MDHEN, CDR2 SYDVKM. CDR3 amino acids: CASSLTGQARERLFF. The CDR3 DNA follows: TGTGCCAGCAGTCTTACGGGGCAGGCTAGGGAAAGACTGTTTTTT.

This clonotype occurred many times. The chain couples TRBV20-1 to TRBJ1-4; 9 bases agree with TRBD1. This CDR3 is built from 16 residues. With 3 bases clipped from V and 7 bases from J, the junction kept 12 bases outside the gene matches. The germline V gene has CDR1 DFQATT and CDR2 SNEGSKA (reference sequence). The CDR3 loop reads CSASSGQGRRGEKLFF. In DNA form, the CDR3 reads TGCAGTGCTAGTTCGGGACAGGGACGGAGGGGTGAAAAACTGTTTTTT.

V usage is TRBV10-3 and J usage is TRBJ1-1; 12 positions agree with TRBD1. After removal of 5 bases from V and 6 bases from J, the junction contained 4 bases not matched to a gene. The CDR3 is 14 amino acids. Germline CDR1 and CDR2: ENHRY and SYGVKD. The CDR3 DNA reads TGTGCCATCAGTTCGGGACAGGGGGCATCTGAAGCTTTCTTT. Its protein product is CAISSGQGASEAFF.

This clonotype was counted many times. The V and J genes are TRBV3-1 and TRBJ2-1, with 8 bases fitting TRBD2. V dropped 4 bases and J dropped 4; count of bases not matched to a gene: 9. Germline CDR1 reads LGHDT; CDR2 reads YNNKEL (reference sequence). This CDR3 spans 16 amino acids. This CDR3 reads CASSLLAGGFYNEQFF. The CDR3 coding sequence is TGTGCCAGCAGCCTCCTCGCGGGAGGTTTTTACAATGAGCAGTTCTTC.

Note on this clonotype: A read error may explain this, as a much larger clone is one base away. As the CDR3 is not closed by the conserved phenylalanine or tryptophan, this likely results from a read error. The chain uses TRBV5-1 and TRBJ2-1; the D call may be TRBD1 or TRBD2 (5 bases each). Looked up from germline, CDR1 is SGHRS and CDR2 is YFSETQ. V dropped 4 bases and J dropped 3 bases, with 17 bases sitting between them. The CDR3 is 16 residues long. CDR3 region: CASSPRDLRLYNEQFL. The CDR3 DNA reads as TGCGCCAGCAGCCCCCGGGACCTACGTCTCTACAATGAGCAGTTCCTC.